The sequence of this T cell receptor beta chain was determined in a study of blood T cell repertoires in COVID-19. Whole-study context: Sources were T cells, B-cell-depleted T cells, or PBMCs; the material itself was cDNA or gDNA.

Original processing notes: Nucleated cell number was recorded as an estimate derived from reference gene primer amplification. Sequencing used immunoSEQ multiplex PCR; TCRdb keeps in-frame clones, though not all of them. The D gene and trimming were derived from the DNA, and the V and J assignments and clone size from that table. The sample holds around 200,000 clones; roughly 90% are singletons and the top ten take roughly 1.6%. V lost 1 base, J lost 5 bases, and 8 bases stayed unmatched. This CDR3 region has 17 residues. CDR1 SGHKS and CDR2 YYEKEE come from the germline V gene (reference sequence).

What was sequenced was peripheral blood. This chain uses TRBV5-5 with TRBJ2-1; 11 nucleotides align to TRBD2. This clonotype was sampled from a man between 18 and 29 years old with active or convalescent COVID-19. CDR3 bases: TGTGCCAGCAGCTTGAAACCCCCGGGACTAGCGGACAATGAGCAGTTCTTC. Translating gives CASSLKPPGLADNEQFF.